This T cell receptor (beta chain) was documented in a study of T-cell reconstitution after alpha-beta-depleted transplantation in children. The study, taken as a whole, reports: At day 60, the high TCRbeta diversity found in some patients originated from recipient T cells and thymic progenitors that had survived.

CDR1 and CDR2 (germline): SGHNT, YYREEE (reference sequence). This CDR3 comprises 16 residues. V lost 0 bases, J lost 2 bases, and 5 bases stayed unmatched. Unique molecular identifiers were built into the TCRbeta library. MiXCR was run by TCRdb on the PCR reads, yielding one entry per CDR3 protein. The sample lists over 400,000 distinct CDR3 sequences, around 46% occurring once. Comment on this clonotype: Its specificity is not known.

Specimen: PBMCs, collected before TCRalphabeta/CD19-depleted stem cell transplant. This clonotype was obtained from a girl aged 2-9 years with aplastic anemia, due to receive a stem cell transplant. The V and J genes are TRBV5-4 and TRBJ2-3; TRBD2 aligns across 8 bases. The DNA for the CDR3 is TGTGCCAGCAGCTTGGATCCTAGCGGGTTCACAGATACGCAGTATTTT. The encoded protein is CASSLDPSGFTDTQYF.